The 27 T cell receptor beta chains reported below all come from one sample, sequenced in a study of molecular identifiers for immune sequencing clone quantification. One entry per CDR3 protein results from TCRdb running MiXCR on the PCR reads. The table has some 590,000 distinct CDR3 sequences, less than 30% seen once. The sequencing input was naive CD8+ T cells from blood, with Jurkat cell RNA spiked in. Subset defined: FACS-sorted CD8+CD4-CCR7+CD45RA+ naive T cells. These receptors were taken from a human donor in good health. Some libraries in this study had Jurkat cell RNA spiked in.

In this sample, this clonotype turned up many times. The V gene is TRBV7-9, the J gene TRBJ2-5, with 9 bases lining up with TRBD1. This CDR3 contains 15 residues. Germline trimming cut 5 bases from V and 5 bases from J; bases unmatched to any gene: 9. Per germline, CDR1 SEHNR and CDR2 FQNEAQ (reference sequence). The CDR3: CASSLSTGGTETQYF. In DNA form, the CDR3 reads TGTGCCAGCAGCCTTTCGACAGGGGGAACGGAGACCCAGTACTTC.

This CDR3 reads CASSEPTVDSPLHF. DNA for the CDR3: TGTGCCAGCAGTGAACCGACGGTGGATTCACCCCTCCACTTT. V usage is TRBV25-1 and J usage is TRBJ1-6; D gene uncertain. The CDR3 contains 14 residues. The germline V gene encodes CDR1 MGHDK and CDR2 SYGVNS. Trimming took 2 bases from V and 8 from J, leaving 10 bases between them. The variable domain in full, with the rest retrieved from reference TRBV25-1 and TRBJ1-6, is EADIYQTPRYLVIGTGKKITLECSQTMGHDKMYWYQQDPGMELHLIHYSYGVNSTEKGDLSSESTVSRIRTEHFPLTLESARPSHTSQYLCASSEPTVDSPLHFGNGTRLTVT.

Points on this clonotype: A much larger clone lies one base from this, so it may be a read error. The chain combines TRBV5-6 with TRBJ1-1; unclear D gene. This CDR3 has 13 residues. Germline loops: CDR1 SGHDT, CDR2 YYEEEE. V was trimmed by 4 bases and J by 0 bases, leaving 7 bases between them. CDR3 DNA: TGTGCCAGCAGCGGCGTCATGAACACTGAAGCTTTCTTT. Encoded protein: CASSGVMNTEAFF. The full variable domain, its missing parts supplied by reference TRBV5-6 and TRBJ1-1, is DAGVTQSPTHLIKTRGQQVTLRCSPKSGHDTVSWYQQALGQGPQFIFQYYEEEERQRGNFPDRFSGHQFPNYSSELNVNALLLGDSALYLCASSGVMNTEAFFGQGTRLTVV.

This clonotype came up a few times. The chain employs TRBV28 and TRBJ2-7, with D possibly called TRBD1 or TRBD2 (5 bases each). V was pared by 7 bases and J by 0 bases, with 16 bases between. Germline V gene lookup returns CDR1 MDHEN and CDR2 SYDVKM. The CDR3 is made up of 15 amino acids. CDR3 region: CASNSRGTRSYEQYF. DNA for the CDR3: TGTGCCAGCAACAGCCGGGGCACTCGCTCCTACGAGCAGTACTTC.

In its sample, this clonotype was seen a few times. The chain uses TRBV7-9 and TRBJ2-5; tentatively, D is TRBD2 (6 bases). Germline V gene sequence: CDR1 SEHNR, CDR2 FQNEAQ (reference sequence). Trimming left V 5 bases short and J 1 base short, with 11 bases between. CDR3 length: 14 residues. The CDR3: CASSENGGQETQYF. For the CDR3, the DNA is TGTGCCAGCAGCGAAAACGGGGGCCAAGAGACCCAGTACTTC.

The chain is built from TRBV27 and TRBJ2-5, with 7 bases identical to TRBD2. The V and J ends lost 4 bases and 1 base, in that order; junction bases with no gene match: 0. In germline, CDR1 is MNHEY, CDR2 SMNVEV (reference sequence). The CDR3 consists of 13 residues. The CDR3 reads CASSWGGQETQYF. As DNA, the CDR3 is TGTGCCAGCAGTTGGGGGGGCCAAGAGACCCAGTACTTC.

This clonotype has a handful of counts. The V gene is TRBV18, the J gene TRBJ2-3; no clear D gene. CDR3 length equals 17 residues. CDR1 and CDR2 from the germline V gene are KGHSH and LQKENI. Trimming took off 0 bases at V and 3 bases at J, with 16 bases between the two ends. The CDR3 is CASSPPFKQFSTDTQYF. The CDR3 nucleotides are TGTGCCAGCTCACCACCGTTTAAACAGTTTAGTACAGATACGCAGTATTTT.

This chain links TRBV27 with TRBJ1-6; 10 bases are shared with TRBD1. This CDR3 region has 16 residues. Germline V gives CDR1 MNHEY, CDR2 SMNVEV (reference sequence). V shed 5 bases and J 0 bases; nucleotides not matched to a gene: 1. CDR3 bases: TGTGCCAGCAGTAGGACAGGGGGCTCCTATAATTCACCCCTCCACTTT. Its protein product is CASSRTGGSYNSPLHF.

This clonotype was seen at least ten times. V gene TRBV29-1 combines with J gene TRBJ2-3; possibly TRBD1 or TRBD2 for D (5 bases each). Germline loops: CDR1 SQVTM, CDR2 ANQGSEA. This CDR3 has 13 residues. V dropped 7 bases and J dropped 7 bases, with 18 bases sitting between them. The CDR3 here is CSAAADTLNTQYF. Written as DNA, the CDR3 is TGCAGCGCCGCAGCGGACACCCTCAATACGCAGTATTTT.

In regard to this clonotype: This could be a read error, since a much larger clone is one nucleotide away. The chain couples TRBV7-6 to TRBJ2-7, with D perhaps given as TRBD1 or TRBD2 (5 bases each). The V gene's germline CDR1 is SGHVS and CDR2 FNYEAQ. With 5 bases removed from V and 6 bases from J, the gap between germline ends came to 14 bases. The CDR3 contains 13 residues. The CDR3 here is CASSAGWGSEQYF. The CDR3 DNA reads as TGTGCCAGCAGCGCAGGCTGGGGGAGCGAGCAGTACTTC.

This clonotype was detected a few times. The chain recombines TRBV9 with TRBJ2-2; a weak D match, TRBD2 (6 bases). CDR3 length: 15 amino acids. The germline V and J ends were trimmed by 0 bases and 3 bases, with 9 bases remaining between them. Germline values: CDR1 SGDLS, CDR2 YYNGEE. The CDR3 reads CASSVGGIDTGELFF. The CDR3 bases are TGTGCCAGCAGCGTAGGCGGGATAGACACCGGGGAGCTGTTTTTT.

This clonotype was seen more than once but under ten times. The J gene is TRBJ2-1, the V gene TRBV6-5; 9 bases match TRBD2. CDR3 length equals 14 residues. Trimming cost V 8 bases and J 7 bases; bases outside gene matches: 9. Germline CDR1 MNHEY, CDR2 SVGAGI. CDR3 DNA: TGTGCCAGCTTTGCGGGGGGGGGGGCTAATGAGCAGTTCTTC. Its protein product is CASFAGGGANEQFF.

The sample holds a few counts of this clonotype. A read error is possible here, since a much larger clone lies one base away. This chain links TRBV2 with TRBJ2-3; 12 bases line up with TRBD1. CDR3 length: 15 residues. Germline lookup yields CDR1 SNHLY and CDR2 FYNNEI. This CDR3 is CGLTLWDRGQDTQYF. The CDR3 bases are TGTGGATTAACACTGTGGGACAGGGGGCAAGATACGCAGTATTTT.

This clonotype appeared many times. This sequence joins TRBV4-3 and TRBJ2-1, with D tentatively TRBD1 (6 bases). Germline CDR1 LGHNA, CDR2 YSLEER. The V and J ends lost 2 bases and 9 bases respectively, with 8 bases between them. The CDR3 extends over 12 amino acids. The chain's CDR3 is CASSQTGIEQFF. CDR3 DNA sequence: TGCGCCAGCAGCCAAACAGGGATTGAGCAGTTCTTC.

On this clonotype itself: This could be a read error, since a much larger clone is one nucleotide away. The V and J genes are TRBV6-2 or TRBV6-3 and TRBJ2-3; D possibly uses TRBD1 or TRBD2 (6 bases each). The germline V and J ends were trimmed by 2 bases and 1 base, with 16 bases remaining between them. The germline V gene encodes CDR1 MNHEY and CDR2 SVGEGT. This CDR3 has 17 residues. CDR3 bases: TGTGCCAGCAGTTACCCTCCGGGGGCCCGCGGCACAGATACGCAGTATTTT. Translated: CASSYPPGARGTDTQYF.

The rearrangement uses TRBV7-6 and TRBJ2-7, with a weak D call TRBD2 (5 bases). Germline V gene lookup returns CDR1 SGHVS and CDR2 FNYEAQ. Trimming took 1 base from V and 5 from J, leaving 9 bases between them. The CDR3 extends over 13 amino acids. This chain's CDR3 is CASSLVPGNEQYF. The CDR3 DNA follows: TGTGCCAGCAGCTTAGTCCCCGGGAACGAGCAGTACTTC.

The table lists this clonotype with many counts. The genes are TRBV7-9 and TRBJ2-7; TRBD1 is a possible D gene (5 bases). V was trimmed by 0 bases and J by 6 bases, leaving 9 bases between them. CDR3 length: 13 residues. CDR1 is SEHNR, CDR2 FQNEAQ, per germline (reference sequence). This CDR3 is CASSLAARAEQYF. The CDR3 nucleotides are TGTGCCAGCAGCTTAGCTGCCAGGGCCGAGCAGTACTTC.

As DNA, the CDR3 is TGCGCCAGCAGCATCAGAGCGACAGGGATGAACACTGAAGCTTTCTTT. Translating it yields CASSIRATGMNTEAFF. This chain connects TRBV4-1 to TRBJ1-1, with 7 bases aligning to TRBD1. J was trimmed by 0 bases and V by 5 bases; bases with no gene match: 9. The CDR3 covers 16 residues. Germline CDR1 MGHRA, CDR2 YSYEKL.

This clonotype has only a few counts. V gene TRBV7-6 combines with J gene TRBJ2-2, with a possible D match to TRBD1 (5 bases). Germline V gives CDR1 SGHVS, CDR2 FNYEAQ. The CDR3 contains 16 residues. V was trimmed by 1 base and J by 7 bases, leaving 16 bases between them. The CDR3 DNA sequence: TGTGCCAGCAGCTTAGAGCCAGGGATTCCGGGCGGGGAGCTGTTTTTT. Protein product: CASSLEPGIPGGELFF.

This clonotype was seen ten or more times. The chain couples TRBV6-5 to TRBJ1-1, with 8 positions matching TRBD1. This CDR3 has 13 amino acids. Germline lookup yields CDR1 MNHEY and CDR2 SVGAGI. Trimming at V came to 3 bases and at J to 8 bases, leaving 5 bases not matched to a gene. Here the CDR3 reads CASSYHRGAEAFF. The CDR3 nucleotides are TGTGCCAGCAGTTATCACAGGGGGGCCGAAGCTTTCTTT.

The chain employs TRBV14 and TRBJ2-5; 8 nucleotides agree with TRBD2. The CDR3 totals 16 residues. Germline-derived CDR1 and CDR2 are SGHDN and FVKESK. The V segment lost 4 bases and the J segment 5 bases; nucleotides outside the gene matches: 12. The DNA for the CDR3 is TGTGCCAGCAGCCCCCAAGTGCGGGGGGCGGGGGAGACCCAGTACTTC. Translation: CASSPQVRGAGETQYF.

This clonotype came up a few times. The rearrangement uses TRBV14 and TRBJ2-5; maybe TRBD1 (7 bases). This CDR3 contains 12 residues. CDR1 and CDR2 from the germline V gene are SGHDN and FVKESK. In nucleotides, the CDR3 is TGTGGCAGGGGCAGGGGGGAAGAGACCCAGTACTTC. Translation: CGRGRGEETQYF.

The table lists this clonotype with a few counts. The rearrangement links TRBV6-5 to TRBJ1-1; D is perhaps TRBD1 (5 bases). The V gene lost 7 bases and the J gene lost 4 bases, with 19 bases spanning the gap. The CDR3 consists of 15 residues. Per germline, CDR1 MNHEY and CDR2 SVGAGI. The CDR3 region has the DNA TGTGCCAGCATAACGGCAGGGTGGTGGGGCACTGAAGCTTTCTTT. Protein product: CASITAGWWGTEAFF.

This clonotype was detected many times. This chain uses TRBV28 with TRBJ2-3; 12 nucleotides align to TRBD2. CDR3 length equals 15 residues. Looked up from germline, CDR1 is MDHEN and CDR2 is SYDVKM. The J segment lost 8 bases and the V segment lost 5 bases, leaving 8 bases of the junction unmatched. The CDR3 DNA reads TGTGCCAGCAGTACCAGGACTAGCGGGGTTAGTACGCAGTATTTT. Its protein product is CASSTRTSGVSTQYF.

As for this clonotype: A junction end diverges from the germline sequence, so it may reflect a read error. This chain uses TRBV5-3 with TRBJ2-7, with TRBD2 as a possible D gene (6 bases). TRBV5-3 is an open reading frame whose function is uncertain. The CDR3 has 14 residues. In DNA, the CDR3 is TGTGCCAGCAGCTTTAGGACTAACAACTACGAGCAGTACTTC. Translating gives CASSFRTNNYEQYF.

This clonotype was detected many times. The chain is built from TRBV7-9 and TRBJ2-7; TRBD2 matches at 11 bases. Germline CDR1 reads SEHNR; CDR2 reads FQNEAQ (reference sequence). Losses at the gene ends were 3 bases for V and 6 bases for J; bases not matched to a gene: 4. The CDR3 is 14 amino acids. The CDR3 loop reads CASSFIAGGREQYF. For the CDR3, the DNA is TGTGCCAGCAGCTTTATAGCGGGGGGGCGCGAGCAGTACTTC.

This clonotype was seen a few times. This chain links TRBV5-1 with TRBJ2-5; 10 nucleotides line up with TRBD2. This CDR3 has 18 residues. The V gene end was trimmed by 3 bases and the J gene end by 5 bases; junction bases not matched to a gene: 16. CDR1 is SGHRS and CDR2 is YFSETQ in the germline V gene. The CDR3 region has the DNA TGCGCCAGCAGCTCCCGTCATGGAGCGGGGGGGCCCGGGGAGACCCAGTACTTC. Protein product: CASSSRHGAGGPGETQYF.